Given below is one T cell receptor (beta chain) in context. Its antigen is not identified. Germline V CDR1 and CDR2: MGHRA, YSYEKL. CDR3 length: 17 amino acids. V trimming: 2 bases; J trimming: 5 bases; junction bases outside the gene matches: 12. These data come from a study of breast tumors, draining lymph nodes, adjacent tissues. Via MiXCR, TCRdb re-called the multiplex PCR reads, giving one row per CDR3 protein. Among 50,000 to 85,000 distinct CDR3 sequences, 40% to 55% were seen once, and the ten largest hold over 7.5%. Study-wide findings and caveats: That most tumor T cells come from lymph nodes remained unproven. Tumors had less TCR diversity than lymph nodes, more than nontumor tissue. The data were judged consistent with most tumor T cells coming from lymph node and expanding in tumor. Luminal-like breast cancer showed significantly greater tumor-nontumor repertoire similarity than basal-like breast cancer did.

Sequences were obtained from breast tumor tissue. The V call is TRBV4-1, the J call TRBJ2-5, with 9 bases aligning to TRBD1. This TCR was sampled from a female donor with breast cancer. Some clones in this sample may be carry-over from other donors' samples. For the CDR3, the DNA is TGCGCCAGCAGCCAAACGCGACAGGGGGGGGCCCGGGAGACCCAGTACTTC. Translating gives CASSQTRQGGARETQYF.